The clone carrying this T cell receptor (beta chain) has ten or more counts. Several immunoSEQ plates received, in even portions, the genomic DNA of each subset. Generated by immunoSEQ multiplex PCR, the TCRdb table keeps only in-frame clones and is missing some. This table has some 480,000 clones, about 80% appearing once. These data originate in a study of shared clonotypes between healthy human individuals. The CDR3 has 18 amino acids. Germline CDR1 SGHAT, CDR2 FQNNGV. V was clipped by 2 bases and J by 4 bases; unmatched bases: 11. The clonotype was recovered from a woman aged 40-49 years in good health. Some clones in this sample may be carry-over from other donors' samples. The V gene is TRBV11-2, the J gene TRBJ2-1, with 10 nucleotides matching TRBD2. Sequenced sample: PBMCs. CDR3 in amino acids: CASSLNHRTSGIYNEQFF. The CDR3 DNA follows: TGTGCCAGCAGCTTAAATCATAGAACTAGCGGGATTTACAATGAGCAGTTCTTC.